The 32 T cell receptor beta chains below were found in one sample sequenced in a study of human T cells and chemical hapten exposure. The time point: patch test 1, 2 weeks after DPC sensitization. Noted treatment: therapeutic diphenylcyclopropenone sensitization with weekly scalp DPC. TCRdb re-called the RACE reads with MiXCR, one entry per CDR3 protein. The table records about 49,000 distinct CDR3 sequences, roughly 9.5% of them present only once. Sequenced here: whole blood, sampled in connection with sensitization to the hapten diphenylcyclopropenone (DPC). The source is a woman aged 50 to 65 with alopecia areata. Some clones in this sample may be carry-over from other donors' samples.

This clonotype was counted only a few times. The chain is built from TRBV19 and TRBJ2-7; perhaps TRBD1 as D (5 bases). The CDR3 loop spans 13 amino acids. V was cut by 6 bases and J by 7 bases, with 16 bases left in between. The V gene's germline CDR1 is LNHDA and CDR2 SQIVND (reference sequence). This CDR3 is CASSPGGATEQYF. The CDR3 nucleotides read TGTGCCAGTAGCCCGGGTGGGGCTACGGAGCAGTACTTC.

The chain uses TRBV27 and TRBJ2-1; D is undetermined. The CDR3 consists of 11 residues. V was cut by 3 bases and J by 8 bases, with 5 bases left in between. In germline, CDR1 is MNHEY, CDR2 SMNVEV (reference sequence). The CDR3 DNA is TGTGCCAGCAGTTTCGTAGATGAGCAGTTCTTC. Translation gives CASSFVDEQFF.

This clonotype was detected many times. In nucleotides, the CDR3 is TGTGCCAGCAGTTTTATTTGGGATGAGCAGTTCTTC. It is translated as CASSFIWDEQFF. V and J are TRBV28 and TRBJ2-1, with D unresolved. The CDR3 contains 12 residues. The germline V gene has CDR1 MDHEN and CDR2 SYDVKM. The germline V and J ends were trimmed by 3 bases and 8 bases, with 8 bases remaining between them.

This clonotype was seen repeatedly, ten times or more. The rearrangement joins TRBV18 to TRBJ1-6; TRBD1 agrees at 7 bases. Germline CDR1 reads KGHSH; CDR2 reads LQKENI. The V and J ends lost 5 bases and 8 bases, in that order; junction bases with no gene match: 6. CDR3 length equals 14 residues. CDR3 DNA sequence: TGTGCCAGCTCAACGGACAGGAGATATTCACCCCTCCACTTT. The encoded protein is CASSTDRRYSPLHF.

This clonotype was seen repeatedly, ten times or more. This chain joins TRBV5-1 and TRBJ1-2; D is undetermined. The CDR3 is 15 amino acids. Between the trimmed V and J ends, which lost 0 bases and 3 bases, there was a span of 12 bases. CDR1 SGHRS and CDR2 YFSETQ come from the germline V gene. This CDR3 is CASSLDLIKDYGYTF. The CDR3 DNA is TGCGCCAGCAGCTTGGACCTAATTAAAGACTATGGCTACACCTTC. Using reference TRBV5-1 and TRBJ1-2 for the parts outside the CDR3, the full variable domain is KAGVTQTPRYLIKTRGQQVTLSCSPISGHRSVSWYQQTPGQGLQFLFEYFSETQRNKGNFPGRFSGRQFSNSRSEMNVSTLELGDSALYLCASSLDLIKDYGYTFGSGTRLTVV.

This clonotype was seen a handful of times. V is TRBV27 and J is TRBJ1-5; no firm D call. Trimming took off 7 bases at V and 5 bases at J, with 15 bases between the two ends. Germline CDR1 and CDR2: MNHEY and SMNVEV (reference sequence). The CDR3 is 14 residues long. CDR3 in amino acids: CASNSAGIDQPQHF. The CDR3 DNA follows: TGTGCCAGCAATAGCGCGGGGATCGATCAGCCCCAGCATTTT.

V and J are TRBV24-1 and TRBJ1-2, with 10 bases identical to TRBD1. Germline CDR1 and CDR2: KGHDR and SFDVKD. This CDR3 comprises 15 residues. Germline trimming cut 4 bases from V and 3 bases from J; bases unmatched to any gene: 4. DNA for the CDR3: TGTGCCACCAGTGAAACCGGGACAGGGGACTATGGCTACACCTTC. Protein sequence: CATSETGTGDYGYTF.

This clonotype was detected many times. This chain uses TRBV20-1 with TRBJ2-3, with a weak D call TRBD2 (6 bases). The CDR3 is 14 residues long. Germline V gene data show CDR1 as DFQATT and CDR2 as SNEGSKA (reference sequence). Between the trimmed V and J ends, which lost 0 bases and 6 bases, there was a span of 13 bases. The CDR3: CSAREGLLRDTQYF. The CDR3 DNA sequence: TGCAGTGCTAGAGAGGGACTTTTGCGGGATACGCAGTATTTT.

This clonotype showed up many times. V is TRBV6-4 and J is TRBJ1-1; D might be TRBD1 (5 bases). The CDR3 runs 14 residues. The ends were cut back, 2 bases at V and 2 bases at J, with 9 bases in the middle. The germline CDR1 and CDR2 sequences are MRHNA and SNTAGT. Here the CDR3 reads CASSDHDSNTEAFF. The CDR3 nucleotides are TGTGCCAGCAGTGACCATGACAGCAACACTGAAGCTTTCTTT.

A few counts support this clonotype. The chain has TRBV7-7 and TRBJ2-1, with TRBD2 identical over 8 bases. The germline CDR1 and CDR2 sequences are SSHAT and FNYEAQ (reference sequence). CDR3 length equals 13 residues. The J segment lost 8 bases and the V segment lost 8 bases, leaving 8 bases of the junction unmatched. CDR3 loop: CASRAGDFDEQFF. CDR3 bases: TGTGCCAGCCGAGCGGGAGACTTCGATGAGCAGTTCTTC.

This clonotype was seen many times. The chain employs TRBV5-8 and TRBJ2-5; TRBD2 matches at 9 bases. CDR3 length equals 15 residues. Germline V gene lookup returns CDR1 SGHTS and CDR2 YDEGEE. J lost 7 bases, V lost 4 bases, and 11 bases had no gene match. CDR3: CASSPGTSRSGTQYF. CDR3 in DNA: TGTGCCAGCAGCCCCGGGACTAGCCGATCGGGGACCCAGTACTTC.

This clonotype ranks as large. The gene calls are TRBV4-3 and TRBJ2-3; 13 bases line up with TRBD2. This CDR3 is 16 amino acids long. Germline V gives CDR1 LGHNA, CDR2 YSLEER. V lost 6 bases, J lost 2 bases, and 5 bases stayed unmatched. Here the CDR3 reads CASSEGLAGLTDTQYF. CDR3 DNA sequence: TGCGCCAGCAGTGAGGGACTAGCGGGGCTCACAGATACGCAGTATTTT.

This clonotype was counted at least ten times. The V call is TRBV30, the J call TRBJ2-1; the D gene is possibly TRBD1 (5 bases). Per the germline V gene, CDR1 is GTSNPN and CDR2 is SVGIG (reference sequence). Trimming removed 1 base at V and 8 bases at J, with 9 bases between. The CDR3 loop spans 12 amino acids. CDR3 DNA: TGTGCCTGGAGTGAGGGGTGGTATGAGCAGTTCTTC. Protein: CAWSEGWYEQFF.

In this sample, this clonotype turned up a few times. CDR3 sequence reads: CASRGRGRNQPQHF. CDR3 nucleotide sequence: TGTGCCAGCAGGGGCAGGGGTCGCAATCAGCCCCAGCATTTT. The chain couples TRBV7-8 to TRBJ1-5, with a weak D call TRBD1 (6 bases). The germline V gene encodes CDR1 SGHVS and CDR2 FQNEAQ. CDR3 length: 14 residues. Trimming removed 6 bases at V and 2 bases at J, with 11 bases between.

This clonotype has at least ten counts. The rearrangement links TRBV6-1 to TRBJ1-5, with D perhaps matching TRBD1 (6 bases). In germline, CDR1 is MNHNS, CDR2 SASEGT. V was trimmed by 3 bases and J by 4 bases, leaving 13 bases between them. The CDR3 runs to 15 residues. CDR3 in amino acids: CASSDRRGGNQPQHF. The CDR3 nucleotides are TGTGCCAGCAGTGATCGCAGGGGTGGTAATCAGCCCCAGCATTTT.

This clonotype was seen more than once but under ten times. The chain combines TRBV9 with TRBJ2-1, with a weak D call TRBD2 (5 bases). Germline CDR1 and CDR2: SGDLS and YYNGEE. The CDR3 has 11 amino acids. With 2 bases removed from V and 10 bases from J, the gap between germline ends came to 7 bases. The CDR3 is CASSVGSEQFF. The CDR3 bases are TGTGCCAGCAGCGTTGGGAGCGAGCAGTTCTTC.

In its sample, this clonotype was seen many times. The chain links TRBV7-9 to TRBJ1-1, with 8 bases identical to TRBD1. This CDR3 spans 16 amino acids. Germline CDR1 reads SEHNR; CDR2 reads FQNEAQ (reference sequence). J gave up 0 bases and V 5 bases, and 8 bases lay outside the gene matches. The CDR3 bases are TGTGCCAGCAGCCCCCGGACAGGGAGTATGAACACTGAAGCTTTCTTT. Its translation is CASSPRTGSMNTEAFF.

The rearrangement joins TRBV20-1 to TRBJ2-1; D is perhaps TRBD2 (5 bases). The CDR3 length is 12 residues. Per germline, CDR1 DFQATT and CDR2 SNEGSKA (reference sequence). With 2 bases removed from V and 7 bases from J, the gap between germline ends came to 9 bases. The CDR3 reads CSARKSGNEQFF. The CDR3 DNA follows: TGCAGTGCTAGAAAGAGCGGAAATGAGCAGTTCTTC.

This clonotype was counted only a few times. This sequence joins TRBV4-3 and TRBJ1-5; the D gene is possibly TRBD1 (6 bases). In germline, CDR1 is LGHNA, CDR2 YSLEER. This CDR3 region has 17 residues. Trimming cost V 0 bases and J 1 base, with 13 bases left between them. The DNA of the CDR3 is TGCGCCAGCAGCCAAGACTCACAGGGAGGGAGCAATCAGCCCCAGCATTTT. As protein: CASSQDSQGGSNQPQHF.

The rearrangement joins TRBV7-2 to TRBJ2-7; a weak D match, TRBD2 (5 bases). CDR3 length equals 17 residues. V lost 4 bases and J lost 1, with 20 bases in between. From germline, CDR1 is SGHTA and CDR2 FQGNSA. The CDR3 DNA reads TGTGCCAGCAGCTCAAAGAGGGCCAGCGGAGAATCCTACGAGCAGTACTTC. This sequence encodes CASSSKRASGESYEQYF.

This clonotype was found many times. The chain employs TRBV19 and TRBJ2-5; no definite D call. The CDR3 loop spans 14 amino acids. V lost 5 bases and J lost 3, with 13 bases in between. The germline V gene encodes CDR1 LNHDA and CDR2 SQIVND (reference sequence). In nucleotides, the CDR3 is TGTGCCAGTAGTTCCAGAAATGGGGAAGAGACCCAGTACTTC. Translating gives CASSSRNGEETQYF.

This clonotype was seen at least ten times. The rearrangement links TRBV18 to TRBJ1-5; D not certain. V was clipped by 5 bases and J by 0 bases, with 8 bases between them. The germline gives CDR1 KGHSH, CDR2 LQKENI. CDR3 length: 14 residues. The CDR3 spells CASSADYSNQPQHF. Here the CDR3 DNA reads TGTGCCAGCTCAGCTGATTATAGCAATCAGCCCCAGCATTTT.

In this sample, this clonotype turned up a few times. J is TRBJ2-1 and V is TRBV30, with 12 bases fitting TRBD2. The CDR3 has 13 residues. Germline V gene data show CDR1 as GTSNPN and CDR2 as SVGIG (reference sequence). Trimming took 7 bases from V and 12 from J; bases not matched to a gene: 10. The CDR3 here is CAFIRTSGNGQFF. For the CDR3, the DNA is TGTGCCTTCATTCGGACTAGCGGGAACGGGCAGTTCTTC.

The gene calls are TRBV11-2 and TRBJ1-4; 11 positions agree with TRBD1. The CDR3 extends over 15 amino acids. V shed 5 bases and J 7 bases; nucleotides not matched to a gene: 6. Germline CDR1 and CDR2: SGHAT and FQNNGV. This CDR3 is CASSPRTGGGEKLFF. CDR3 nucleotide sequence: TGTGCCAGCAGCCCCCGGACAGGGGGCGGTGAAAAACTGTTTTTT.

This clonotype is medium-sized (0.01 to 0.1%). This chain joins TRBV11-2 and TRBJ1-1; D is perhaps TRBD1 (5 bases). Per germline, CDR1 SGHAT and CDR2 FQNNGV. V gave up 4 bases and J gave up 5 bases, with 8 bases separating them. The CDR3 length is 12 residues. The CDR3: CASSWTNTEAFF. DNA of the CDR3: TGTGCCAGCAGCTGGACAAATACTGAAGCTTTCTTT. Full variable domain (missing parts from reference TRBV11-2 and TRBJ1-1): EAGVAQSPRYKIIEKRQSVAFWCNPISGHATLYWYQQILGQGPKLLIQFQNNGVVDDSQLPKDRFSAERLKGVDSTLKIQPAKLEDSAVYLCASSWTNTEAFFGQGTRLTVV.

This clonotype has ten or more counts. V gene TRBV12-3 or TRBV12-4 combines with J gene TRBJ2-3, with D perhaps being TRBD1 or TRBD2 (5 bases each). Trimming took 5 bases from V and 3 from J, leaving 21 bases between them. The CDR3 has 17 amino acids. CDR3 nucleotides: TGTGCCAGCAGTCCCCTTACGGGGCGCGATGGGACAGATACGCAGTATTTT. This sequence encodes CASSPLTGRDGTDTQYF.

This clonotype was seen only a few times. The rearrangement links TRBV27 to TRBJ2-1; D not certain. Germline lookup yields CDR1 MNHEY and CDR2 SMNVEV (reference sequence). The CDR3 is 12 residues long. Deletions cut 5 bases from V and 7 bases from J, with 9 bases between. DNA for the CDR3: TGTGCCAGCAGTCATCGGTGGAATGAGCAGTTCTTC. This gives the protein CASSHRWNEQFF.

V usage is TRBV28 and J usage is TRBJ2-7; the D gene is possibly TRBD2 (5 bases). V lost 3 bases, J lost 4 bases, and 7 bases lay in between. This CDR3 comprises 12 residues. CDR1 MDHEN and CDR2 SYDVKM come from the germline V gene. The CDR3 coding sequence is TGTGCCAGCAGTTTGGAGGCTTACGAGCAGTACTTC. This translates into CASSLEAYEQYF.

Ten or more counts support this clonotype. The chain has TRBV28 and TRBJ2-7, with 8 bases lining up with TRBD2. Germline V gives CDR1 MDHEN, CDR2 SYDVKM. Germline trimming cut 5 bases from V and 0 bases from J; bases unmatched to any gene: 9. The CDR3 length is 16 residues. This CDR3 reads CASSPRSGTSSYEQYF. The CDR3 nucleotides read TGTGCCAGCAGTCCTCGTAGCGGGACCAGCTCCTACGAGCAGTACTTC. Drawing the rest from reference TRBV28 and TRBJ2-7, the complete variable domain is DVKVTQSSRYLVKRTGEKVFLECVQDMDHENMFWYRQDPGLGLRLIYFSYDVKMKEKGDIPEGYSVSREKKERFSLILESASTNQTSMYLCASSPRSGTSSYEQYFGPGTRLTVT.

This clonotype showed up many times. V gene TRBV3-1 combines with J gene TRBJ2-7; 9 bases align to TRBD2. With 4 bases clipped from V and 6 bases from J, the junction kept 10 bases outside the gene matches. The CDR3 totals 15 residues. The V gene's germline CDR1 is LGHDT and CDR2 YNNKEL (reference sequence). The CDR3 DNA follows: TGTGCCAGCAGCCTCGTAGCGGGAGCCACTTCCGAGCAGTACTTC. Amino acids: CASSLVAGATSEQYF.

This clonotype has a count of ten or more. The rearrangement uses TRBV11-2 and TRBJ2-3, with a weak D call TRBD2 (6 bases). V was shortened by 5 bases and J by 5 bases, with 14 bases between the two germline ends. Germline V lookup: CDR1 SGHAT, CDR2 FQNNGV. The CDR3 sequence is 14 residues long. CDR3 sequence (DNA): TGTGCCAGCAGCCGTAATCTGGGGGGAGATACGCAGTATTTT. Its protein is CASSRNLGGDTQYF.

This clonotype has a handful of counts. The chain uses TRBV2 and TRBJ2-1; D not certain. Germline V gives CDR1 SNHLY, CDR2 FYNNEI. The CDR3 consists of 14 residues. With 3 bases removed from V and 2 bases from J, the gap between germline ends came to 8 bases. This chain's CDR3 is CASSDEHTYNEQFF. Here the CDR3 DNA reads TGTGCCAGCAGTGACGAGCATACCTACAATGAGCAGTTCTTC.